This TCR beta chain is drawn from a study of CD8 T cells in ankylosing spondylitis. This clonotype turned up a few times. What it binds is unknown. CDR1 SGHAT and CDR2 FQNNGV come from the germline V gene. The CDR3 contains 21 residues. V was shortened by 2 bases and J by 5 bases, with 32 bases between the two germline ends. General study results and limits: Roughly 8 highly homologous variants formed a TCR beta motif that appeared characteristic of ankylosing spondylitis blood.

MiXCR, applied by TCRdb to the 5' RACE reads, yields one record per CDR3 protein. Among around 490,000 distinct CDR3 sequences listed, approximately 5% were seen once. The chain has TRBV11-2 and TRBJ2-3; either TRBD1 or TRBD2 may supply D (9 bases each). The source of this sequence is a male donor with ankylosing spondylitis. The sequenced material came from blood, either unsorted or a sorted T cell fraction (not recorded which). The DNA of the CDR3 is TGTGCCAGCAGCTTATTTCGGACAGGGGTGACTAGCGGCAAACGGGGAGATACGCAGTATTTT. Its protein product is CASSLFRTGVTSGKRGDTQYF.